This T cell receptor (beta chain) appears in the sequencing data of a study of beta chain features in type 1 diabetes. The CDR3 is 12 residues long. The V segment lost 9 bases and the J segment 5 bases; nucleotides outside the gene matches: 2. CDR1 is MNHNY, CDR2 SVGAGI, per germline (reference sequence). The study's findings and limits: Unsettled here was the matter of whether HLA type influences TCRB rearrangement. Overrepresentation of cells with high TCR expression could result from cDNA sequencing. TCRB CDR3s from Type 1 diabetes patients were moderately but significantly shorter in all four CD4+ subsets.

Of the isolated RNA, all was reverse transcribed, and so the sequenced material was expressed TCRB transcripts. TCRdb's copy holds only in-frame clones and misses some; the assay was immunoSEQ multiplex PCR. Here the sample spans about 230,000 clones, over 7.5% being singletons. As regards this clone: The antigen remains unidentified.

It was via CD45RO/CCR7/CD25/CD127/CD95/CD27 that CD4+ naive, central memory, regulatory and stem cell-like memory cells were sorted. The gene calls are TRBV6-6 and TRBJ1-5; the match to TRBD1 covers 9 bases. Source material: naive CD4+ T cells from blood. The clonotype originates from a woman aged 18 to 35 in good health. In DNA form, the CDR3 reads TGTGCCAGTCGGACAGGGGATCAGCCCCAGCATTTT. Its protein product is CASRTGDQPQHF.